A selection of T cell receptor beta chains follows, all from one sample in a study of radiotherapy plus CTLA-4 blockade in lung cancer. Generated by immunoSEQ multiplex PCR, the TCRdb table keeps only in-frame clones and is missing some. The sample contains tens of thousands of clones, around nine tenths of which appear only once. This specimen consisted of peripheral blood, obtained from a patient treated with radiotherapy plus ipilimumab. These receptors were obtained from a human donor with non-small cell lung cancer whose response to radiotherapy plus ipilimumab could not be evaluated. Each CDR3 is given with its conserved first and last residue. The order of the fields is CDR3 length, V gene, J gene, D gene, clone size, CDR3 DNA, CDR3 protein. D genes are given only for firm matches. Clone size, where shown, is once, few, many, or a class for clones that have expanded.

>15|TRBV6-5|TRBJ1-2|NA|NA
TGTGCCAGCAGTTATACCACAGGTTCTAACTATGGCTACACCTTC
CASSYTTGSNYGYTF
>15|TRBV27|TRBJ1-6|TRBD1|NA
TGTGCCAGCCGTGGAGGGGGACAGGGTTATTCACCCCTCCACTTT
CASRGGGQGYSPLHF
>14|TRBV5-6|TRBJ1-3|TRBD1|NA
TGTGCCAGCAGCTTTCAGGGGGCTGGAAACACCATATATTTT
CASSFQGAGNTIYF
>15|TRBV5-1|TRBJ2-7|TRBD2|NA
TGCGCCAGCAGCTTCGGGACTAGCGGTTCCTACGAGCAGTACTTC
CASSFGTSGSYEQYF
>15|TRBV7-9|TRBJ1-5|NA|NA
TGTGCCAGCAGCTTGTCGGGAGGCGGCAATCAGCCCCAGCATTTT
CASSLSGGGNQPQHF
>14|TRBV5-1|TRBJ2-5|TRBD2|NA
TGCGCCAGCAAGCAATTGAGCGGGGAAGAGACCCAGTACTTC
CASKQLSGEETQYF
>14|TRBV7-9|TRBJ1-5|NA|NA
TGTGCCAGCAGCTTAGGGGGCTTCAATCAGCCCCAGCATTTT
CASSLGGFNQPQHF
>11|TRBV10-3|TRBJ1-2|NA|NA
TGTGCCTCATTGGGGGGGACAGGCTACACCTTC
CASLGGTGYTF
>13|TRBV19|TRBJ1-5|NA|NA
TGTGCCAGTAGTCGACAGGTCAATCAGCCCCAGCATTTT
CASSRQVNQPQHF
>15|TRBV19|TRBJ2-3|NA|NA
TGTGCCAGTAGTTCGGGTGTAAGTTTCCAGGATACGCAGTATTTT
CASSSGVSFQDTQYF
>13|TRBV2|TRBJ1-1|NA|NA
TGTACCCACGGTCTCTCCATGAACACTGAAGCTTTCTTT
CTHGLSMNTEAFF
>12|TRBV5-4|TRBJ1-6|NA|NA
TGTGCCAGCAGCTTCGATAATTCACCCCTCCACTTT
CASSFDNSPLHF
>15|TRBV19|TRBJ1-1|TRBD1|NA
TGTGCCAGTAGGAAAAGACAGGGGGTGAACACTGAAGCTTTCTTT
CASRKRQGVNTEAFF
>16|TRBV9|TRBJ2-3|NA|NA
TGTGCCAGCAGCGTAGGAGCGGAGCCTAGCACAGATACGCAGTATTTT
CASSVGAEPSTDTQYF
>16|TRBV5-1|TRBJ1-1|TRBD1|NA
TGCGCCAGCAGCCGAACGGTAGGGGGCGAGTTAGGTGAAGCTTTCTTT
CASSRTVGGELGEAFF
>12|TRBV27|TRBJ2-3|NA|NA
TGTGCCAGCAGTTTCGGCGGGGATACGCAGTATTTT
CASSFGGDTQYF
>14|TRBV5-4|TRBJ2-5|TRBD1|NA
TGTGCCAGCAGCGTACAGGACAGGGGAGGGACCCAGTACTTC
CASSVQDRGGTQYF
>13|TRBV30|TRBJ2-5|NA|NA
TGTGCCTGGAGAGGTCAGGGGCAAGAGACCCAGTACTTC
CAWRGQGQETQYF
>15|TRBV7-2|TRBJ1-2|TRBD1|NA
TGTGCCAGCAGCTTAGAACCGACAGGGTCCTATGGCTACACCTTC
CASSLEPTGSYGYTF
>13|TRBV2|TRBJ1-4|NA|NA
TGTGCCAGCAGCCTGGGACTCGTCGGAAAACTGTTTTTT
CASSLGLVGKLFF
>12|TRBV19|TRBJ2-4|TRBD2|NA
TGTGCCAGTAGCCCCGCGGGGGACATTCAGTACTTC
CASSPAGDIQYF
>13|TRBV5-8|TRBJ1-3|TRBD1|NA
TGTGCCAGCGGTTACAGGGGGATAAACACCATATATTTT
CASGYRGINTIYF
>15|TRBV4-3|TRBJ1-5|NA|NA
TGCGCCAGCAGCGACCGTCCCGGGAGCAATCAGCCCCAGCATTTT
CASSDRPGSNQPQHF
>16|TRBV11-2|TRBJ2-5|NA|once
TGTGCCAGCAGCCCCCAAGGATGGCGGGGGCGAGAGACCCAGTACTTC
CASSPQGWRGRETQYF
>16|TRBV9|TRBJ1-2|NA|once
TGTGCCAGCAGCGTAGGTGCGGGGCTCTTAACGGATGGCTACACCTTC
CASSVGAGLLTDGYTF
>14|TRBV7-2|TRBJ1-1|NA|NA
TGTGCCAGCAGCTGGGACTCCTTTAAGTCTGAAGCTTTCTTT
CASSWDSFKSEAFF
>15|TRBV18|TRBJ2-1|TRBD2|NA
TGTGCCAGCTCACCACCAGCGGGGGGGTACAATGAGCAGTTCTTC
CASSPPAGGYNEQFF
>12|TRBV6-5|TRBJ1-3|NA|NA
TGTGCCAGCAGCAGGAACGGAAACACCATATATTTT
CASSRNGNTIYF
>15|TRBV28|TRBJ2-7|TRBD1|NA
TGTGCCAGCAGCTCCTCGGACAGGGTTTCCTACGAGCAGTACTTC
CASSSSDRVSYEQYF
>14|TRBV5-4|TRBJ1-6|NA|NA
TGTGCCAGCAGCTTGGGGAGGGCTAATTCACCCCTCCACTTT
CASSLGRANSPLHF
>14|TRBV9|TRBJ2-3|NA|NA
TGTGCCAGCAGCCGCCCGTTGCGCGCAGATACGCAGTATTTT
CASSRPLRADTQYF
>15|TRBV7-2|TRBJ2-3|NA|once
TGTGCCAGCAGCTTGAGGCAGGGGCAGACAGATACGCAGTATTTT
CASSLRQGQTDTQYF
>14|TRBV5-1|TRBJ1-1|NA|NA
TGCGCCAGCAGCTTGGTAGGGGGAGACACTGAAGCTTTCTTT
CASSLVGGDTEAFF
>14|TRBV7-2|TRBJ2-5|TRBD1|NA
TGTGCCAGCAGCTTAACAGGGGGCAAGGAGACCCAGTACTTC
CASSLTGGKETQYF
>14|TRBV10-2|TRBJ1-5|NA|NA
TGCGCCAGCAGAATAGGGGGGGACAATCAGCCCCAGCATTTT
CASRIGGDNQPQHF
>15|TRBV5-8|TRBJ2-7|NA|NA
TGTGCCAGCAGCTGGGGTGGGGGCAGCTCCTACGAGCAGTACTTC
CASSWGGGSSYEQYF
>16|TRBV7-9|TRBJ2-2|NA|NA
TGTGCCAGCAGCTACAGGGCGGAGGCTCCGGCCGGGGAGCTGTTTTTT
CASSYRAEAPAGELFF
>15|TRBV11-2|TRBJ1-4|TRBD1|NA
TGTGCCAGCAGCCCCGACAGGGGGCGTCGGGAAAAACTGTTTTTT
CASSPDRGRREKLFF
>16|TRBV7-2|TRBJ2-2|TRBD1|NA
TGTGCCAGCAGCCCTGGGACAGGGGGCGCGCCCGGGGAGCTGTTTTTT
CASSPGTGGAPGELFF
>14|TRBV27|TRBJ2-1|NA|NA
TGTGCCAGCAGTTTCGGACAGCTTAACAATGAGCAGTTCTTC
CASSFGQLNNEQFF
>15|TRBV4-3|TRBJ2-3|NA|once
TGCGCCAGCAGCCAAGATCGGGGTTTGGGTGATACGCAGTATTTT
CASSQDRGLGDTQYF
>16|TRBV30|TRBJ2-1|NA|NA
TGTGCCTGGAGACCCCAGGCGAGAGGGAAAGGCTATGAGCAGTTCTTC
CAWRPQARGKGYEQFF
>14|TRBV7-2|TRBJ2-7|NA|NA
TGTGCCAGCAGCCCTCCCAATAAGCCCGACGAGCAGTACTTC
CASSPPNKPDEQYF
>18|TRBV19|TRBJ2-5|NA|NA
TGTGCCAGTAGTATGCGGGGCCGGGCGGTGGTAACACAAGAGACCCAGTACTTC
CASSMRGRAVVTQETQYF
>14|TRBV5-1|TRBJ1-1|NA|NA
TGCGCCAGCAGCTACCAGGATATGAACACTGAAGCTTTCTTT
CASSYQDMNTEAFF
>14|TRBV4-1|TRBJ1-2|NA|NA
TGCGCCAGCAGCCAAGATCGAGGGTACTATGGCTACACCTTC
CASSQDRGYYGYTF
>13|TRBV7-9|TRBJ1-4|NA|once
TGTGCCAGCAGCTTACAGGGGTATGAAAAACTGTTTTTT
CASSLQGYEKLFF
>15|TRBV16|TRBJ1-4|NA|NA
TGTGCCAGCAGCCCAATGGCAGGGGAGAATGAAAAACTGTTTTTT
CASSPMAGENEKLFF
>15|TRBV27|TRBJ2-7|NA|NA
TGTGCCAGCAGTTTATCCCCGACACGCGCCTACGAGCAGTACTTC
CASSLSPTRAYEQYF
>13|TRBV5-5|TRBJ2-3|TRBD2|NA
TGTGCCACAGCGGGGGGCCCTCACGGTACGCAGTATTTT
CATAGGPHGTQYF
>14|TRBV5-8|TRBJ2-5|TRBD2|NA
TGTGCCAACCCGGTCCCGGGGGGAGTCGAGACCCAGTACTTC
CANPVPGGVETQYF
>12|TRBV18|TRBJ2-5|NA|few
TGTGCCAGCTCACCGCAGCAAGAGACCCAGTACTTC
CASSPQQETQYF
>16|TRBV4-3|TRBJ1-6|NA|NA
TGCGCCAGCAGCCAAGCCTACAGCCAATATAATTCACCCCTCCACTTT
CASSQAYSQYNSPLHF
>15|TRBV7-9|TRBJ2-7|TRBD2|NA
TGTGCCAGCAGCTCCATGGGACTAACCTTAGGGGAGCAGTACTTC
CASSSMGLTLGEQYF
>14|TRBV6-6|TRBJ2-3|NA|NA
TGTGCCAGCAGTTACTCGATAGCTGGTGATACGCAGTATTTT
CASSYSIAGDTQYF
>12|TRBV5-6|TRBJ2-7|TRBD1|NA
TGTGCCAGCACCGGGACAGGGTTCGAGCAGTACTTC
CASTGTGFEQYF
>15|TRBV5-1|TRBJ2-3|TRBD2|few
TGCGCCAGCAGTCGGACTAGCGGGAGGGCTGATACGCAGTATTTT
CASSRTSGRADTQYF